At least ten counts were recorded for the clone carrying this TCR beta chain. Its antigen is not identified. These data are taken from a study of T cell repertoires in cytomegalovirus infection. Broader study findings: Dominant in the ex vivo response were TCR beta clonotypes restricted by HLA-C and specific for CMV.

The V segment lost 3 bases and the J segment 9 bases; nucleotides outside the gene matches: 5. This CDR3 comprises 16 residues. Per germline, CDR1 SGHVS and CDR2 FQNEAQ. TCRdb re-derived calls from the reads in MiXCR, one entry per CDR3 protein. The sample consists of fewer than 700,000 distinct CDR3 sequences, approximately 25% of them appearing once. The chain is built from TRBV7-8 and TRBJ2-4; 16 bases map to TRBD2. The clonotype originates from a human donor in good health (CMV status not recorded). Some clones in this sample may be carry-over from other donors' samples. Sequencing was carried out using CD8+ T cells from PBMCs. CDR3 amino acids: CASSFGTSGGAIIQYF. The DNA for the CDR3 is TGTGCCAGCAGCTTTGGGACTAGCGGGGGGGCCATCATTCAGTACTTC.